Listed below are T cell receptor beta chains from one sample, sequenced in a study of cytomegalovirus exposure and HLA in healthy donors. Libraries were prepared by immunoSEQ multiplex PCR; TCRdb keeps only in-frame clonotypes and omits some of them. The listing contains 140,000 to 150,000 clones. Sequenced sample: PBMCs. These receptors were obtained from a male donor in good health and CMV-seronegative. The CDR3 runs from the conserved cysteine through the conserved F or W. Fields, in order: J gene, V gene, D gene, CDR3 protein, CDR3 DNA. The D gene is left open where the match is weak.

j_call: TRBJ1-6; v_call: TRBV4-1; d_call: .; cdr3_aa: CASSQERSDSPLHF; cdr3_nt: TGCGCCAGCAGCCAAGAGAGATCTGATTCACCCCTCCACTTT
j_call: TRBJ1-2; v_call: TRBV11-2; d_call: .; cdr3_aa: CASSLLGSYGYTF; cdr3_nt: TGTGCCAGCAGCTTACTGGGGAGCTATGGCTACACCTTC
j_call: TRBJ2-3; v_call: TRBV5-1; d_call: TRBD1; cdr3_aa: CASGGQGRTDTQYF; cdr3_nt: TGCGCCAGCGGCGGACAGGGGAGGACAGATACGCAGTATTTT
j_call: TRBJ1-1; v_call: TRBV19; d_call: TRBD1; cdr3_aa: CASSWVGGVGPEAFF; cdr3_nt: TGTGCCAGTAGTTGGGTAGGGGGCGTTGGGCCTGAAGCTTTCTTT
j_call: TRBJ2-1; v_call: TRBV25-1; d_call: .; cdr3_aa: CASTATTGKSYNEQFF; cdr3_nt: TGTGCCAGCACCGCAACCACGGGAAAATCCTACAATGAGCAGTTCTTC
j_call: TRBJ1-6; v_call: TRBV5-4; d_call: TRBD1; cdr3_aa: CASRLGQGSSYNSPLHF; cdr3_nt: TGTGCCAGCAGATTGGGACAGGGGAGCTCCTATAATTCACCCCTCCACTTT
j_call: TRBJ2-5; v_call: TRBV7-9; d_call: TRBD1; cdr3_aa: CASSNAGTGGAETQYF; cdr3_nt: TGTGCCAGCTCAAATGCCGGGACAGGGGGCGCTGAGACCCAGTACTTC
j_call: TRBJ2-5; v_call: TRBV5-5; d_call: TRBD2; cdr3_aa: CASSLIAGVAETQYF; cdr3_nt: TGTGCCAGCAGCTTGATTGCGGGAGTTGCTGAGACCCAGTACTTC
j_call: TRBJ1-5; v_call: TRBV5-6; d_call: .; cdr3_aa: CASSLGTGRNQPQHF; cdr3_nt: TGTGCCAGCAGCTTGGGGACCGGGAGGAATCAGCCCCAGCATTTT
j_call: TRBJ2-7; v_call: TRBV18; d_call: .; cdr3_aa: CASSPKPYRGGSLTYEQYF; cdr3_nt: TGTGCCAGCTCACCCAAGCCTTACAGGGGGGGCAGCCTCACCTACGAGCAGTACTTC
j_call: TRBJ2-3; v_call: TRBV7-9; d_call: .; cdr3_aa: CASSNEEDTQYF; cdr3_nt: TGTGCCAGCAGCAACGAGGAAGATACGCAGTATTTT
j_call: TRBJ2-3; v_call: TRBV4-3; d_call: TRBD2; cdr3_aa: CASSPRRGSGSHTDTQYF; cdr3_nt: TGCGCCAGCAGCCCCCGACGAGGTAGCGGGTCCCACACAGATACGCAGTATTTT
j_call: TRBJ1-5; v_call: TRBV6-5; d_call: .; cdr3_aa: CASSQEQGRNQPQHF; cdr3_nt: TGTGCCAGCAGCCAAGAACAGGGACGCAATCAGCCCCAGCATTTT
j_call: TRBJ2-5; v_call: TRBV5-1; d_call: .; cdr3_aa: CASSLAPANQETQYF; cdr3_nt: TGCGCCAGCAGCTTGGCCCCTGCGAACCAAGAGACCCAGTACTTC
j_call: TRBJ2-1; v_call: TRBV5-1; d_call: .; cdr3_aa: CASSLVLEGPDEQFF; cdr3_nt: TGCGCCAGCAGCTTGGTACTAGAAGGGCCTGATGAGCAGTTCTTC
j_call: TRBJ2-5; v_call: TRBV6-6; d_call: .; cdr3_aa: CASSRAAGAETQYF; cdr3_nt: TGTGCCAGCAGCAGGGCGGCAGGGGCCGAGACCCAGTACTTC
j_call: TRBJ2-1; v_call: TRBV9; d_call: TRBD2; cdr3_aa: CASSYFGGFSNEQFF; cdr3_nt: TGTGCCAGCAGCTACTTCGGGGGGTTTAGCAATGAGCAGTTCTTC
j_call: TRBJ2-5; v_call: TRBV11-2; d_call: .; cdr3_aa: CASSLDMETQYF; cdr3_nt: TGTGCCAGCAGCTTAGATATGGAGACCCAGTACTTC
j_call: TRBJ1-1; v_call: TRBV27; d_call: .; cdr3_aa: CASSFVGGPEAFF; cdr3_nt: TGTGCCAGCAGTTTCGTGGGGGGACCTGAAGCTTTCTTT
j_call: TRBJ2-3; v_call: TRBV7-8; d_call: .; cdr3_aa: CASSPKGRGQTSTDTQYF; cdr3_nt: TGTGCCAGCAGCCCCAAGGGGCGTGGACAAACTAGCACAGATACGCAGTATTTT
j_call: TRBJ2-7; v_call: TRBV28; d_call: TRBD1; cdr3_aa: CASWDRLGEQYF; cdr3_nt: TGTGCCAGCTGGGACAGACTGGGCGAGCAGTACTTC
j_call: TRBJ2-5; v_call: TRBV7-2; d_call: .; cdr3_aa: CASSPRPTQYF; cdr3_nt: TGTGCCAGCAGCCCTCGTCCGACCCAGTACTTC
j_call: TRBJ1-5; v_call: TRBV11-2; d_call: .; cdr3_aa: CASSLDSPRDTYNQPQHF; cdr3_nt: TGTGCCAGCAGCTTAGATTCGCCCCGGGACACGTACAATCAGCCCCAGCATTTT
j_call: TRBJ2-2; v_call: TRBV9; d_call: .; cdr3_aa: CASSVAGFGELFF; cdr3_nt: TGTGCCAGCAGCGTAGCAGGGTTCGGGGAGCTGTTTTTT
j_call: TRBJ1-6; v_call: TRBV5-4; d_call: .; cdr3_aa: CASSLQGNGNSPLHF; cdr3_nt: TGTGCCAGCAGCTTGCAGGGGAACGGAAATTCACCCCTCCACTTT
j_call: TRBJ2-3; v_call: TRBV29-1; d_call: TRBD2; cdr3_aa: CSVSGRSTDTQYF; cdr3_nt: TGCAGCGTTTCCGGGAGGAGCACAGATACGCAGTATTTT
j_call: TRBJ2-7; v_call: TRBV7-9; d_call: TRBD2; cdr3_aa: CASRPRAGVAHEQYF; cdr3_nt: TGTGCCAGCAGGCCTAGGGCGGGAGTGGCGCACGAGCAGTACTTC
j_call: TRBJ2-2; v_call: TRBV5-1; d_call: .; cdr3_aa: CASSPGHVNTGELFF; cdr3_nt: TGCGCCAGCAGCCCAGGACATGTGAACACCGGGGAGCTGTTTTTT
j_call: TRBJ1-2; v_call: TRBV7-2; d_call: TRBD1; cdr3_aa: CASSRGQGDYGYTF; cdr3_nt: TGTGCCAGCAGCCGAGGACAGGGGGACTATGGCTACACCTTC
j_call: TRBJ2-3; v_call: TRBV5-1; d_call: TRBD1; cdr3_aa: CASSLDRQGAGDTQYF; cdr3_nt: TGCGCCAGCAGCTTGGACCGACAGGGGGCCGGGGATACGCAGTATTTT
j_call: TRBJ2-7; v_call: TRBV19; d_call: TRBD2; cdr3_aa: CASSGGGYEQYF; cdr3_nt: TGTGCCAGTAGCGGGGGGGGCTACGAGCAGTACTTC
j_call: TRBJ2-2; v_call: TRBV5-8; d_call: TRBD2; cdr3_aa: CASSLAKAGKNTGELFF; cdr3_nt: TGTGCCAGCAGCTTGGCCAAAGCGGGGAAGAACACCGGGGAGCTGTTTTTT
j_call: TRBJ2-7; v_call: TRBV27; d_call: .; cdr3_aa: CASSPQPNDVNGEQYF; cdr3_nt: TGTGCCAGCAGTCCCCAACCCAACGATGTAAACGGCGAGCAGTACTTC
j_call: TRBJ2-7; v_call: TRBV7-9; d_call: TRBD1; cdr3_aa: CASSFLTTGGQGAYEQYF; cdr3_nt: TGTGCCAGCAGCTTCCTCACGACGGGGGGACAGGGCGCGTACGAGCAGTACTTC
j_call: TRBJ2-4; v_call: TRBV27; d_call: TRBD1; cdr3_aa: CASRVTGTASSWAKNIQYF; cdr3_nt: TGTGCCAGCAGAGTAACCGGGACAGCGAGTTCATGGGCCAAAAACATTCAGTACTTC
j_call: TRBJ1-5; v_call: TRBV28; d_call: .; cdr3_aa: CASSTGSRLPQHF; cdr3_nt: TGTGCCAGCAGTACAGGGTCCAGACTGCCCCAGCATTTT
j_call: TRBJ1-4; v_call: TRBV5-1; d_call: TRBD1; cdr3_aa: CASSLRTGSIAEKLFF; cdr3_nt: TGCGCCAGCAGCTTAAGGACAGGGTCAATTGCCGAAAAACTGTTTTTT
j_call: TRBJ2-4; v_call: TRBV5-1; d_call: .; cdr3_aa: CASSLSGMRTKNIQYF; cdr3_nt: TGCGCCAGCAGCTTGTCAGGGATGCGAACCAAAAACATTCAGTACTTC
j_call: TRBJ1-1; v_call: TRBV6-5; d_call: .; cdr3_aa: CASSYIQRNTEAFF; cdr3_nt: TGTGCCAGCAGTTACATACAGAGGAACACTGAAGCTTTCTTT
j_call: TRBJ2-2; v_call: TRBV9; d_call: TRBD2; cdr3_aa: CASSKLAGATGELFF; cdr3_nt: TGTGCCAGCAGCAAGCTAGCGGGGGCCACCGGGGAGCTGTTTTTT
j_call: TRBJ1-2; v_call: TRBV7-2; d_call: .; cdr3_aa: CASRQTGPYGYTF; cdr3_nt: TGTGCCAGCAGGCAAACAGGCCCCTATGGCTACACCTTC
j_call: TRBJ2-3; v_call: TRBV5-1; d_call: .; cdr3_aa: CASSLGAFTDTQYF; cdr3_nt: TGCGCCAGCAGCTTGGGGGCGTTCACAGATACGCAGTATTTT
j_call: TRBJ2-7; v_call: TRBV6-1; d_call: .; cdr3_aa: CASAPGQIYEQYF; cdr3_nt: TGTGCCAGCGCACCGGGACAAATCTACGAGCAGTACTTC
j_call: TRBJ1-1; v_call: TRBV6-1; d_call: .; cdr3_aa: CASSTQTVTEAFF; cdr3_nt: TGTGCCAGCAGTACCCAGACAGTGACTGAAGCTTTCTTT
j_call: TRBJ2-7; v_call: TRBV7-2; d_call: .; cdr3_aa: CASSSSSSYEQYF; cdr3_nt: TGTGCCAGCAGCTCCTCGAGCTCCTACGAGCAGTACTTC
j_call: TRBJ1-2; v_call: TRBV28; d_call: TRBD1; cdr3_aa: CASRRTGGYGYTF; cdr3_nt: TGTGCCAGCAGACGGACAGGGGGCTATGGCTACACCTTC
j_call: TRBJ2-7; v_call: TRBV5-1; d_call: TRBD1; cdr3_aa: CASSPSTGGLEQYF; cdr3_nt: TGCGCCAGCAGCCCGTCGACAGGGGGGCTCGAGCAGTACTTC
j_call: TRBJ2-3; v_call: TRBV7-9; d_call: .; cdr3_aa: CASSLAGVQSTDTQYF; cdr3_nt: TGTGCCAGCAGCTTAGCCGGGGTCCAGAGCACAGATACGCAGTATTTT
j_call: TRBJ2-6; v_call: TRBV27; d_call: .; cdr3_aa: CASSFLTNSGANVLTF; cdr3_nt: TGTGCCAGCAGTTTCCTCACTAATTCTGGGGCCAACGTCCTGACTTTC
j_call: TRBJ1-2; v_call: TRBV10-3; d_call: .; cdr3_aa: CAISPSLGERGNGYTF; cdr3_nt: TGTGCCATCAGTCCCTCCCTAGGAGAAAGGGGGAATGGCTACACCTTC
j_call: TRBJ2-7; v_call: TRBV6-5; d_call: TRBD1; cdr3_aa: CASQGDGLAYEQYF; cdr3_nt: TGTGCCAGTCAGGGGGATGGGCTTGCCTACGAGCAGTACTTC
j_call: TRBJ2-3; v_call: TRBV29-1; d_call: .; cdr3_aa: CSVGRGQADTQYF; cdr3_nt: TGCAGCGTTGGGAGGGGGCAGGCAGATACGCAGTATTTT
j_call: TRBJ1-2; v_call: TRBV19; d_call: .; cdr3_aa: CASSIPPDTYGYTF; cdr3_nt: TGTGCCAGTAGTATACCCCCGGACACTTATGGCTACACCTTC